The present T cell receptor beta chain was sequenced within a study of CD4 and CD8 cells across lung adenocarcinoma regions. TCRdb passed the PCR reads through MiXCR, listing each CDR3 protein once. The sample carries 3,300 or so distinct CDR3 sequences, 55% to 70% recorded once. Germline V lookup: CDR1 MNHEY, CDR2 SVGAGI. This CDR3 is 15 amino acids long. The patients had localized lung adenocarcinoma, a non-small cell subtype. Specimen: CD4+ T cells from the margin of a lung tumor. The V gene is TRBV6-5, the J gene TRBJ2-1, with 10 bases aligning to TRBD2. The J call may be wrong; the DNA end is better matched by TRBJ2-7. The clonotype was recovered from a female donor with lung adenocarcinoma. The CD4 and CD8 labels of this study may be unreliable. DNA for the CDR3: TGTGCCAGCAGTTATCGCTCTAGCGGGAGCTACGAGCAGTACTTC. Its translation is CASSYRSSGSYEQYF.